The 14 T cell receptor beta chains below all came from one sample that was sequenced in a study of T cell changes during pregnancy in multiple sclerosis. Assay: immunoSEQ multiplex PCR; the TCRdb copy retains only in-frame clones and omits some. The table records tens of thousands of clones, roughly 90% of them present only once. Sequenced material: peripheral blood, taken before pregnancy. These receptors were taken from a female donor with multiple sclerosis, enrolled in a pregnancy study.

The genes are TRBV4-1 and TRBJ2-1, with a possible D match to TRBD2 (6 bases). Germline V CDR1 and CDR2: MGHRA, YSYEKL. This CDR3 is built from 13 residues. The V end was cut by 3 bases, the J end by 7 bases, with 10 bases between. CDR3 sequence (DNA): TGCGCCAGCAGCCATGGCGGGGAGAATGAGCAGTTCTTC. Amino acid sequence: CASSHGGENEQFF.

V and J are TRBV6-4 and TRBJ2-1; 11 bases match TRBD1. The CDR3 covers 17 residues. Germline assignment: CDR1 MRHNA and CDR2 SNTAGT. The V segment lost 3 bases and the J segment 1 base; nucleotides outside the gene matches: 5. CDR3 protein: CASSEFGTGGSYNEQFF. CDR3 DNA: TGTGCCAGCAGTGAATTCGGGACAGGGGGTTCCTACAATGAGCAGTTCTTC.

V usage is TRBV7-9 and J usage is TRBJ1-2; D is ambiguous. V lost 1 base and J lost 5, with 14 bases in between. CDR1 is SEHNR, CDR2 FQNEAQ, per germline (reference sequence). CDR3 size: 15 residues. CDR3 nucleotides: TGTGCCAGCAGCTTAGAAGCCGCCCTCATATATGGCTACACCTTC. Its protein is CASSLEAALIYGYTF. Using reference TRBV7-9 and TRBJ1-2 for the parts outside the CDR3, the full variable domain is DTGVSQNPRHKITKRGQNVTFRCDPISEHNRLYWYRQTLGQGPEFLTYFQNEAQLEKSRLLSDRFSAERPKGSFSTLEIQRTEQGDSAMYLCASSLEAALIYGYTFGSGTRLTVV.

The V and J genes are TRBV7-6 and TRBJ2-5, with 9 bases matching TRBD2. The J segment lost 4 bases and the V segment lost 6 bases, leaving 6 bases of the junction unmatched. The CDR3 covers 14 residues. Germline lookup yields CDR1 SGHVS and CDR2 FNYEAQ. The CDR3 region has the DNA TGTGCCAGCAGGAAGGGACTAGCAGGAGAGACCCAGTACTTC. The encoded protein is CASRKGLAGETQYF.

V gene TRBV5-8 combines with J gene TRBJ1-5, with D hard to call. V was pared by 2 bases and J by 9 bases, with 18 bases between. Germline-derived CDR1 and CDR2 are SGHTS and YDEGEE. This CDR3 region has 15 residues. The DNA of the CDR3 is TGTGCCAGCAGCTTCCGTACCGGGAACCTACCGCCCCAGCATTTT. This sequence encodes CASSFRTGNLPPQHF.

CDR3 amino acids: CASKVRGGNTIYF. As DNA, the CDR3 is TGTGCCAGTAAGGTCCGGGGAGGAAACACCATATATTTT. V gene TRBV19 combines with J gene TRBJ1-3, with D hard to call. The CDR3 consists of 13 residues. From germline, CDR1 is LNHDA and CDR2 SQIVND (reference sequence). With 7 bases removed from V and 4 bases from J, the gap between germline ends came to 11 bases.

J is TRBJ1-6 and V is TRBV18; TRBD1 aligns across 7 bases. The germline gives CDR1 KGHSH, CDR2 LQKENI. Germline trimming cut 4 bases from V and 7 bases from J; bases unmatched to any gene: 7. This CDR3 region has 15 residues. The DNA of the CDR3 is TGTGCCAGCTCACAACCGACAGGGTCAAATTCACCCCTCCACTTT. Amino acids: CASSQPTGSNSPLHF.

The V and J genes are TRBV9 and TRBJ1-2; D is unresolved. The V gene lost 4 bases and the J gene lost 3 bases, with 10 bases spanning the gap. The CDR3 spans 13 residues. Germline CDR1 and CDR2: SGDLS and YYNGEE. CDR3 sequence: CASSPGEDYGYTF. Here the CDR3 DNA reads TGTGCCAGCAGCCCGGGAGAGGACTATGGCTACACCTTC.

V and J are TRBV5-1 and TRBJ2-1; no firm D call. V was clipped by 0 bases and J by 5 bases, with 12 bases between them. CDR3 length equals 15 residues. Germline V gene sequence: CDR1 SGHRS, CDR2 YFSETQ. CDR3 residues: CASSLALVVNNEQFF. The DNA for the CDR3 is TGCGCCAGCAGCTTGGCGTTAGTCGTGAACAATGAGCAGTTCTTC.

The V gene is TRBV12-5, the J gene TRBJ1-5, with a tentative D call TRBD1 (5 bases). There are 15 residues in the CDR3. Trimming removed 6 bases from V and 4 bases from J, with 16 bases in between. CDR1 is LGHNT, CDR2 FRNRAP, per germline. In nucleotides, the CDR3 is TGTGCTAGTGGGGGCGCCGGGGGTAAGAATCAGCCCCAGCATTTT. It translates to CASGGAGGKNQPQHF.

This chain connects TRBV11-2 to TRBJ2-7, with 12 bases lining up with TRBD2. The trim removed 0 bases at V and 0 bases at J, leaving 12 bases unmatched. The germline CDR1 and CDR2 sequences are SGHAT and FQNNGV. The CDR3 runs to 20 residues. The CDR3 loop reads CASSLDLPSGRGLVSYEQYF. In DNA form, the CDR3 reads TGTGCCAGCAGCTTAGATTTGCCTAGCGGGAGGGGTCTGGTCTCCTACGAGCAGTACTTC.

The CDR3 spells CASSRLAGGLYEQFF. The CDR3 DNA follows: TGTGCCAGCAGCCGACTAGCGGGGGGGCTCTATGAGCAGTTCTTC. The rearrangement joins TRBV7-2 to TRBJ2-1; 14 bases agree with TRBD2. V was clipped by 5 bases and J by 8 bases; unmatched bases: 5. Germline V gene data show CDR1 as SGHTA and CDR2 as FQGNSA. The CDR3 spans 15 residues. The full variable domain, with the rest looked up from reference TRBV7-2 and TRBJ2-1, is GAGVSQSPSNKVTEKGKDVELRCDPISGHTALYWYRQSLGQGLEFLIYFQGNSAPDKSGLPSDRFSAERTGGSVSTLTIQRTQQEDSAVYLCASSRLAGGLYEQFFGPGTRLTVL.

The rearrangement links TRBV5-1 to TRBJ2-2; D is possibly TRBD2 (6 bases). The germline CDR1 and CDR2 sequences are SGHRS and YFSETQ. V was trimmed by 4 bases and J by 5 bases, leaving 24 bases between them. This CDR3 spans 18 amino acids. The CDR3 sequence: CASSPVTGLVNRTGELFF. The CDR3 DNA reads TGCGCCAGCAGCCCGGTAACGGGACTCGTAAATCGGACCGGGGAGCTGTTTTTT.

The genes are TRBV5-1 and TRBJ2-1; 8 bases align to TRBD1. J lost 0 bases, V lost 5 bases, and 4 bases had no gene match. This CDR3 has 15 amino acids. Germline values: CDR1 SGHRS, CDR2 YFSETQ. In DNA form, the CDR3 reads TGCGCCAGCAGATCCGACAGGGGCTCCTACAATGAGCAGTTCTTC. This gives the protein CASRSDRGSYNEQFF.